These 15 T cell receptor beta chains were all obtained from the same sample, sequenced in a study of blood T cells in healthy people across ages. Sample-barcoded 5' priming and a J-beta primer mix drove a second PCR of about 6 to 12 cycles. TCRdb re-called the 5' RACE reads with MiXCR, one entry per CDR3 protein. The profile shows hundreds of thousands of distinct CDR3 sequences, over 45% of them singletons. Sequenced input: blood. All receptors come from a man younger than 45 in good health.

The chain combines TRBV20-1 with TRBJ2-1; 11 bases fit TRBD2. CDR3 size: 14 residues. V shed 2 bases, J shed 9 bases, and the junction held 6 bases outside the gene matches. Looked up from germline, CDR1 is DFQATT and CDR2 is SNEGSKA (reference sequence). The CDR3 region has the DNA TGCAGTGCTAGAACCTCCGGGACTAGCGGTGAGCAGTTCTTC. As protein: CSARTSGTSGEQFF.

In this sample, this clonotype turned up a few times. The chain uses TRBV10-3 and TRBJ2-4; D perhaps matches TRBD1 (5 bases). TRBJ2-5 matches the DNA end more closely, so the J call is doubtful. The V gene's germline CDR1 is ENHRY and CDR2 SYGVKD. The CDR3 consists of 13 residues. CDR3 loop: CAIAYHRQETQYF. CDR3 nucleotide sequence: TGTGCCATCGCTTACCACCGACAGGAGACCCAGTACTTC.

The rearrangement uses TRBV24-1 and TRBJ2-7; D perhaps matches TRBD2 (5 bases). V was trimmed by 3 bases and J by 3 bases, leaving 14 bases between them. Germline V gives CDR1 KGHDR, CDR2 SFDVKD. The CDR3 sequence is 15 residues long. CDR3 nucleotides: TGTGCCACCAGTGATCGCCGGGGTTCGGACTACGAGCAGTACTTC. As protein: CATSDRRGSDYEQYF.

The genes are TRBV5-1 and TRBJ1-1, with D possibly TRBD1 on 5 matching bases. Germline V lookup: CDR1 SGHRS, CDR2 YFSETQ. The germline V and J ends were trimmed by 2 bases and 1 base, with 9 bases remaining between them. The CDR3 spans 14 residues. CDR3 loop: CASSLNTGNTEAFF. The CDR3 DNA reads as TGCGCCAGCAGCTTAAACACAGGGAACACTGAAGCTTTCTTT.

This chain links TRBV28 with TRBJ2-5; TRBD2 agrees at 7 bases. V was clipped by 6 bases and J by 2 bases; unmatched bases: 6. CDR3 length equals 14 residues. Germline V lookup: CDR1 MDHEN, CDR2 SYDVKM. The CDR3 loop reads CASSISGAQETQYF. CDR3 nucleotide sequence: TGTGCCAGCAGCATCAGCGGGGCGCAAGAGACCCAGTACTTC.

In regard to this clonotype: The germline gene is not matched at one end of the junction; a read error may be the cause. The J gene is TRBJ2-5, the V gene TRBV10-3; D remains unclear. The germline gives CDR1 ENHRY, CDR2 SYGVKD. This CDR3 is built from 13 residues. Written as DNA, the CDR3 is TGTGCCAACAGTGATATGAGTGGAGAGACCCAGTACTTC. Its translation: CANSDMSGETQYF.

This clonotype was counted a few times. This rearrangement joins TRBV4-2 to TRBJ2-7; 9 positions match TRBD2. This CDR3 comprises 14 residues. Germline-derived CDR1 and CDR2 are LGHNA and YNFKEQ. V shed 0 bases and J 12 bases; nucleotides not matched to a gene: 9. CDR3 nucleotide sequence: TGTGCCAGCAGCCAAGATAAAGTAGCGGGAGCATTGTACTTC. It yields the protein CASSQDKVAGALYF.

The chain couples TRBV5-1 to TRBJ2-7; possibly TRBD1 for D (5 bases). The J call may be mistaken, given a closer DNA end match to TRBJ2-5. Germline CDR1 and CDR2: SGHRS and YFSETQ. This CDR3 has 17 residues. CDR3 nucleotides: TGCGCCAGCAGCTTGGCGGTGATAGGGGCAACCGGGGAGACCCAGTACTTC. Residues: CASSLAVIGATGETQYF.

In its sample, this clonotype was seen a few times. This chain uses TRBV28 with TRBJ2-7; D might be TRBD1 or TRBD2, each matching 7 bases. Trimming cost V 10 bases and J 3 bases, with 16 bases left between them. There are 13 residues in the CDR3. Germline CDR1 MDHEN, CDR2 SYDVKM. Written as DNA, the CDR3 is TGTGCCACGAGGGGGCTAGCGGTCTACGAGCAGTACTTC. Its protein is CATRGLAVYEQYF.

This clonotype came up once. The CDR3 spells CSARGYPLGLGSYEQYF. In DNA form, the CDR3 reads TGCAGTGCTAGAGGCTACCCTCTCGGGCTCGGTTCCTACGAGCAGTACTTC. V is TRBV20-1 and J is TRBJ2-7; no clear D gene. This CDR3 region has 17 residues. Trimming cost V 1 base and J 1 base, with 20 bases left between them. Per germline, CDR1 DFQATT and CDR2 SNEGSKA (reference sequence).

V usage is TRBV7-2 and J usage is TRBJ2-5; the match to TRBD2 covers 10 bases. The V gene end was trimmed by 1 base and the J gene end by 5 bases; junction bases not matched to a gene: 10. Germline V lookup: CDR1 SGHTA, CDR2 FQGNSA. There are 17 residues in the CDR3. The CDR3 loop reads CASSLGASGRAGETQYF. The CDR3 bases are TGTGCCAGCAGCTTAGGCGCTAGCGGGAGAGCGGGGGAGACCCAGTACTTC.

J is TRBJ2-7 and V is TRBV10-3; 7 nucleotides agree with TRBD2. Germline assignment: CDR1 ENHRY and CDR2 SYGVKD. V shed 6 bases, J shed 4 bases, and the junction held 12 bases outside the gene matches. There are 15 residues in the CDR3. This chain's CDR3 is CAIRDLSGERYEQYF. Here the CDR3 DNA reads TGTGCCATCAGAGATTTAAGCGGGGAAAGGTACGAGCAGTACTTC.

This rearrangement joins TRBV5-1 to TRBJ2-1; 8 bases are shared with TRBD1. This CDR3 comprises 14 residues. The germline CDR1 and CDR2 sequences are SGHRS and YFSETQ. Losses at the gene ends were 2 bases for V and 9 bases for J; bases not matched to a gene: 7. The CDR3 DNA follows: TGCGCCAGCAGCTTAGGGCAGGGGGCGAGTGAGCAGTTCTTC. Translation: CASSLGQGASEQFF.

V usage is TRBV20-1 and J usage is TRBJ1-2; 8 bases are a match to TRBD1. J lost 3 bases, V lost 0 bases, and 6 bases had no gene match. The germline gives CDR1 DFQATT, CDR2 SNEGSKA (reference sequence). The CDR3 loop spans 15 amino acids. CDR3 loop: CSARDVQGADYGYTF. CDR3 in DNA: TGCAGTGCTAGAGATGTCCAGGGGGCGGACTATGGCTACACCTTC.

The chain is built from TRBV5-8 and TRBJ2-1; unclear D gene. V was cut by 7 bases and J by 9 bases, with 14 bases left in between. The V gene's germline CDR1 is SGHTS and CDR2 YDEGEE. The CDR3 covers 12 residues. The CDR3 loop reads CASAYVRVEQFF. CDR3 DNA: TGTGCCAGCGCCTATGTAAGGGTTGAGCAGTTCTTC.